This T cell receptor (beta chain) appears in the sequencing data of a study of metastatic and nonmetastatic thyroid tumors. Overall study: Blood and tumor or nodule tissue repertoires from malignant and benign thyroid patients were compared.

Notes on the study in general: Benign nodules were reported to have significantly lower TCR beta diversity than malignant thyroid tumors, in blood and tumor.

This clone was seen many times. Its antigen is undetermined. The CDR3 is made up of 15 amino acids. Trimming shortened V by 1 base and J by 0 bases, and 5 bases separated the two germline ends. Germline assignment: CDR1 SGHNT and CDR2 YYREEE (reference sequence). Treatment of any kind had been given to no patient before thyroid surgery. Original methodology: Variation in CDR3 across clinicopathological groups served as the basis for constructing a distant-metastasis classifier in papillary thyroid cancer. MiXCR reprocessed the PCR reads for TCRdb. In this record, the V and J calls reflect TCRdb's handling and not the investigators' own analysis. The table shows 20,000 to 30,000 clones, with under 15% occurring only once.

The sequence was obtained from a female donor with papillary thyroid cancer or a benign thyroid nodule (not recorded which). Some clones in this sample may be carry-over from other donors' samples. The V gene is TRBV5-4, the J gene TRBJ2-6; D call uncertain. The sequenced sample was blood. This CDR3 reads CASSLIFSGANVLTF. CDR3 bases: TGTGCCAGCAGCTTGATTTTCTCTGGGGCCAACGTCCTGACTTTC.